These 30 T cell receptor beta chains were all obtained from the same sample, sequenced in a study of blood T cells in healthy people across ages. For the second PCR, which ran for about 6 to 12 cycles, a sample-barcoded 5' primer and a J-beta primer mix were used. TCRdb reanalysed the 5' RACE reads using MiXCR and keeps one entry per CDR3 protein. The sample consists of 700,000 to 1,000,000 distinct CDR3 sequences, around 42% of them appearing once. Sequencing used blood. These receptors were taken from a man in his 60s in good health.

This clonotype was recorded a few times. The chain carries TRBV20-1 and TRBJ1-2; TRBD1 is a possible D gene (5 bases). V was cut by 6 bases and J by 8 bases, with 19 bases left in between. Germline CDR1 DFQATT, CDR2 SNEGSKA (reference sequence). The CDR3 loop spans 13 amino acids. In DNA, the CDR3 is TGCAGTGCCGCCGGGGCGTCGGCTAACGGCTACACCTTC. Translation gives CSAAGASANGYTF.

This clonotype has ten or more counts. A much more abundant neighbour one base away suggests this may be a read error. This rearrangement joins TRBV14 to TRBJ2-5; D may be TRBD2 (6 bases). Trimming removed 4 bases at V and 5 bases at J, with 20 bases between. The germline V gene encodes CDR1 SGHDN and CDR2 FVKESK. The CDR3 covers 16 residues. CDR3 loop: CASSRVGGLPGETQYF. Here the CDR3 DNA reads TGTGCCAGCAGCCGGGTTGGAGGGCTCCCTGGTGAGACCCAGTACTTC.

This clonotype was seen repeatedly, ten times or more. This chain joins TRBV7-9 and TRBJ2-7, with 9 bases identical to TRBD1. Germline loops: CDR1 SEHNR, CDR2 FQNEAQ (reference sequence). Trimming cost V 5 bases and J 4 bases; bases outside gene matches: 9. The CDR3 totals 15 residues. CDR3 coding DNA: TGTGCCAGCAGCGGACAGGGGCAATCCCAGTACGAGCAGTACTTC. It specifies CASSGQGQSQYEQYF.

With regard to this clonotype: A much larger clone differs by one base, so this may be a read error. This chain connects TRBV7-9 to TRBJ2-1, with TRBD1 as a possible D gene (6 bases). The ends were cut back, 0 bases at V and 6 bases at J, with 9 bases in the middle. CDR1 is SEHNR, CDR2 FQNEAQ, per germline (reference sequence). The CDR3 length is 14 residues. CDR3 nucleotides: TGTGCCAGCAGCTTAGCCGGGACAATCAATGAGCAGTTCTTC. Translation gives CASSLAGTINEQFF.

The chain employs TRBV20-1 and TRBJ1-2, with D uncertain. With 1 base removed from V and 7 bases from J, the gap between germline ends came to 16 bases. The CDR3 is 14 residues long. Per germline, CDR1 DFQATT and CDR2 SNEGSKA (reference sequence). The CDR3 here is CSARVDPPRLGYTF. The CDR3 coding sequence is TGCAGTGCTAGAGTGGATCCCCCGCGCCTTGGCTACACCTTC.

The chain employs TRBV2 and TRBJ2-3; no reliable D call. Trimming stripped 7 bases from V and 0 bases from J, with 8 bases between. The CDR3 totals 13 residues. Germline V lookup: CDR1 SNHLY, CDR2 FYNNEI. The chain's CDR3 is CASILLSTDTQYF. The CDR3, as DNA: TGTGCCAGCATTCTGCTTAGCACAGATACGCAGTATTTT.

This clonotype was counted only a few times. The chain is built from TRBV28 and TRBJ1-2; weak D call: TRBD1 (5 bases). V was trimmed by 4 bases and J by 2 bases, leaving 14 bases between them. Germline CDR1 reads MDHEN; CDR2 reads SYDVKM. CDR3 size: 15 residues. CDR3 DNA: TGTGCCAGCAGTTCCCAACCGGGGCCGAACTATGGCTACACCTTC. Translated, it gives CASSSQPGPNYGYTF.

This clonotype was observed a handful of times. CDR3 region: CASARLGGRAEKLFF. As DNA, the CDR3 is TGTGCCAGCGCCCGGTTGGGTGGTCGGGCGGAAAAACTGTTTTTT. The rearrangement links TRBV27 to TRBJ1-4; D ambiguous. The V and J ends lost 8 bases and 8 bases respectively, with 21 bases between them. This CDR3 spans 15 amino acids. Germline CDR1 reads MNHEY; CDR2 reads SMNVEV (reference sequence).

A few counts support this clonotype. The chain joins TRBV4-3 to TRBJ2-1, with TRBD1 as a possible D gene (6 bases). Trimming removed 3 bases at V and 7 bases at J, with 22 bases between. Germline V CDR1 and CDR2: LGHNA, YSLEER. The CDR3 has 17 amino acids. The CDR3 sequence: CASSHVAGTQMGNEQFF. The CDR3 region has the DNA TGCGCCAGCAGCCATGTGGCCGGGACACAAATGGGGAATGAGCAGTTCTTC.

This clonotype was counted a few times. This rearrangement joins TRBV7-2 to TRBJ2-3; no firm D call. Germline V lookup: CDR1 SGHTA, CDR2 FQGNSA. V lost 6 bases and J lost 6, with 16 bases in between. The length of the CDR3 is 14 residues. The chain's CDR3 is CASRNTGSSDTQYF. For the CDR3, the DNA is TGTGCCAGCAGAAACACGGGTAGTTCGGATACGCAGTATTTT. Filled out from reference TRBV7-2 and TRBJ2-3, the complete variable domain reads GAGVSQSPSNKVTEKGKDVELRCDPISGHTALYWYRQSLGQGLEFLIYFQGNSAPDKSGLPSDRFSAERTGGSVSTLTIQRTQQEDSAVYLCASRNTGSSDTQYFGPGTRLTVL.

As to this clonotype: Just one base apart from a much larger clone, this may be a read error. The chain couples TRBV7-9 to TRBJ2-1, with D maybe TRBD2 (7 bases). With 6 bases removed from V and 6 bases from J, the gap between germline ends came to 24 bases. Germline values: CDR1 SEHNR, CDR2 FQNEAQ (reference sequence). The CDR3 is 17 amino acids. The CDR3 loop reads CASRFVSGGLLCNEQFF. In DNA form, the CDR3 reads TGTGCCAGCAGGTTCGTCTCGGGGGGCCTACTATGCAATGAGCAGTTCTTC.

This rearrangement joins TRBV9 to TRBJ2-1, with 11 nucleotides matching TRBD2. Germline CDR1 reads SGDLS; CDR2 reads YYNGEE. The V segment lost 2 bases and the J segment 0 bases; nucleotides outside the gene matches: 10. The CDR3 consists of 19 residues. The CDR3 protein is CASSVGLAGGRSSYNEQFF. CDR3 nucleotides: TGTGCCAGCAGCGTTGGGCTAGCGGGGGGCCGGAGCTCCTACAATGAGCAGTTCTTC.

This chain uses TRBV20-1 with TRBJ2-1; 9 bases map to TRBD2. Germline CDR1 reads DFQATT; CDR2 reads SNEGSKA (reference sequence). This CDR3 spans 15 amino acids. V was clipped by 6 bases and J by 1 base; unmatched bases: 7. DNA for the CDR3: TGCAGTGCCCGTAAGACTAGCGGTTCCTACAATGAGCAGTTCTTC. Translating gives CSARKTSGSYNEQFF.

The V gene is TRBV19, the J gene TRBJ2-7, with 10 positions matching TRBD2. After removal of 1 base from V and 3 bases from J, the junction contained 12 bases not matched to a gene. The CDR3 extends over 18 amino acids. CDR1 is LNHDA, CDR2 SQIVND, per germline (reference sequence). In nucleotides, the CDR3 is TGTGCCAGTAGTATAGGTGCCGTCACTAGCGGGGTATACTACGAGCAGTACTTC. Encoded protein: CASSIGAVTSGVYYEQYF.

The rearrangement uses TRBV28 and TRBJ2-3; TRBD2 aligns across 8 bases. Per the germline V gene, CDR1 is MDHEN and CDR2 is SYDVKM. The CDR3 has 17 residues. V lost 3 bases to trimming and J lost 3 bases; unmatched junction nucleotides: 11. CDR3 protein: CASSFIAGGIQTDTQYF. CDR3 sequence (DNA): TGTGCCAGCAGTTTCATCGCGGGGGGCATCCAAACAGATACGCAGTATTTT.

The V gene is TRBV7-2, the J gene TRBJ2-7; perhaps D is TRBD1 or TRBD2 (5 bases each). The germline V gene encodes CDR1 SGHTA and CDR2 FQGNSA. V was trimmed by 3 bases and J by 5 bases, leaving 20 bases between them. CDR3 length equals 16 residues. The CDR3 loop reads CASSFEGQSPTHEQYF. The CDR3, as DNA: TGTGCCAGCAGCTTTGAGGGGCAGTCCCCCACGCACGAGCAGTACTTC.

The rearrangement uses TRBV24-1 and TRBJ2-3; 10 bases are shared with TRBD2. The CDR3 spans 15 residues. V trimming: 7 bases; J trimming: 5 bases; junction bases outside the gene matches: 8. CDR1 and CDR2 (germline): KGHDR, SFDVKD. The CDR3 coding sequence is TGTGCCACCAGCGATAGCAAGCGGGGGGGAGATACGCAGTATTTT. It is translated as CATSDSKRGGDTQYF.

V is TRBV27 and J is TRBJ2-3; no definite D call. This CDR3 has 14 residues. Germline CDR1 and CDR2: MNHEY and SMNVEV (reference sequence). Trimming stripped 2 bases from V and 8 bases from J, with 14 bases between. The DNA for the CDR3 is TGTGCCAGCAGTTTAGAAAATGGGTTAGGTACGCAGTATTTT. Its translation: CASSLENGLGTQYF.

This clonotype turned up a few times. The gene calls are TRBV29-1 and TRBJ1-1; 10 bases align to TRBD1. The CDR3 sequence is 12 residues long. Germline assignment: CDR1 SQVTM and CDR2 ANQGSEA. V dropped 4 bases and J dropped 11; count of bases not matched to a gene: 7. The CDR3 DNA reads TGCAGCGTTGGTCGGACAGGGGGTGTGGCTTTCTTT. It is translated as CSVGRTGGVAFF.

This clonotype was recorded at least ten times. V usage is TRBV27 and J usage is TRBJ2-6; the D gene is possibly TRBD2 (7 bases). The germline V and J ends were trimmed by 0 bases and 4 bases, with 13 bases remaining between them. This CDR3 is 17 amino acids long. Germline values: CDR1 MNHEY, CDR2 SMNVEV (reference sequence). The DNA of the CDR3 is TGTGCCAGCAGTTTATCGTTGGGGGGGCCCGGGGCCAACGTCCTGACTTTC. Residues: CASSLSLGGPGANVLTF.

The chain joins TRBV6-2 or TRBV6-3 to TRBJ2-7, with no clear D. Trimming took off 7 bases at V and 3 bases at J, with 7 bases between the two ends. Germline V gene data show CDR1 as MNHEY and CDR2 as SVGEGT. This CDR3 contains 11 residues. CDR3 coding DNA: TGTGCCAGCACCGGATTCTACGAGCAGTACTTC. This codes for CASTGFYEQYF.

The genes are TRBV7-2 and TRBJ2-5, with D possibly TRBD2 on 5 matching bases. Germline-derived CDR1 and CDR2 are SGHTA and FQGNSA. V was shortened by 5 bases and J by 5 bases, with 12 bases between the two germline ends. The CDR3 covers 13 residues. The CDR3 coding sequence is TGTGCCAGCAGCACGTCACGGAGGGAGACCCAGTACTTC. Protein sequence: CASSTSRRETQYF. Full variable domain (remainder filled in from reference TRBV7-2 and TRBJ2-5): GAGVSQSPSNKVTEKGKDVELRCDPISGHTALYWYRQSLGQGLEFLIYFQGNSAPDKSGLPSDRFSAERTGGSVSTLTIQRTQQEDSAVYLCASSTSRRETQYFGPGTRLLVL.

The chain combines TRBV7-9 with TRBJ2-1, with unresolved D. The CDR3 sequence is 14 residues long. Trimming cost V 4 bases and J 6 bases, with 13 bases left between them. From germline, CDR1 is SEHNR and CDR2 FQNEAQ (reference sequence). The CDR3: CASSSHGRINEQFF. The CDR3 DNA reads as TGTGCCAGCAGCTCCCACGGTAGGATCAATGAGCAGTTCTTC.

This clonotype was found a few times. Here the CDR3 reads CASSQEVLAGNQEQYF. The CDR3 bases are TGCGCCAGCAGCCAAGAGGTGTTAGCGGGAAACCAGGAGCAGTACTTC. The chain uses TRBV4-3 and TRBJ2-7, with 8 bases that match TRBD2. Germline lookup yields CDR1 LGHNA and CDR2 YSLEER. V shed 0 bases and J 7 bases; nucleotides not matched to a gene: 11. This CDR3 has 16 residues.

This clonotype has just a few counts. The chain is built from TRBV2 and TRBJ2-1; D not certain. With 4 bases removed from V and 10 bases from J, the gap between germline ends came to 5 bases. Germline CDR1 and CDR2: SNHLY and FYNNEI. There are 10 residues in the CDR3. The CDR3 DNA is TGTGCCAGCAGTGGGTCCGAGCAGTTCTTC. Its protein product is CASSGSEQFF.

This clonotype was picked up a small number of times. The rearrangement links TRBV14 to TRBJ1-2, with unresolved D. The germline V gene has CDR1 SGHDN and CDR2 FVKESK. This CDR3 is 12 amino acids long. Trimming cost V 1 base and J 0 bases, with 0 bases left between them. The CDR3: CASSQANYGYTF. The CDR3 coding sequence is TGTGCCAGCAGCCAAGCTAACTATGGCTACACCTTC.

Worth noting for this clonotype: Compared with germline, one end of the junction differs, possibly owing to a read error. This chain joins TRBV25-1 and TRBJ1-2; 7 nucleotides line up with TRBD1. The CDR3 length is 14 residues. Germline-derived CDR1 and CDR2 are MGHDK and SYGVNS. CDR3 nucleotides: TGTGTCAGCAGTGAAGGCACAGGGGTGCAAGGCTACACCTTC. Translated, it gives CVSSEGTGVQGYTF.

The chain recombines TRBV4-3 with TRBJ2-7, with TRBD2 matching over 14 bases. The trim removed 2 bases at V and 10 bases at J, leaving 7 bases unmatched. Germline values: CDR1 LGHNA, CDR2 YSLEER. This CDR3 is built from 15 residues. The CDR3 nucleotides are TGCGCCAGCAGCCAATCGACTAGCGGGGGGGCAGCCCAGTACTTC. Amino acid sequence: CASSQSTSGGAAQYF.

This clonotype was observed a handful of times. The V and J genes are TRBV10-3 and TRBJ1-1; TRBD1 aligns across 8 bases. Germline V gene data show CDR1 as ENHRY and CDR2 as SYGVKD. The ends lost 5 bases at V and 6 bases at J; junction bases unmatched: 5. This CDR3 is 13 amino acids long. The CDR3 region has the DNA TGTGCCATCAGTCGACAGGGGACCCCTGAAGCTTTCTTT. Translated, it gives CAISRQGTPEAFF.

The chain is built from TRBV20-1 and TRBJ2-5, with 8 bases that match TRBD1. With V trimmed by 2 bases and J by 4 bases, 9 bases remained unmatched. Germline V CDR1 and CDR2: DFQATT, SNEGSKA (reference sequence). CDR3 length: 15 residues. DNA for the CDR3: TGCAGTGCTAGACGGACAGGGACGGGGGTAGAGACCCAGTACTTC. It encodes CSARRTGTGVETQYF.